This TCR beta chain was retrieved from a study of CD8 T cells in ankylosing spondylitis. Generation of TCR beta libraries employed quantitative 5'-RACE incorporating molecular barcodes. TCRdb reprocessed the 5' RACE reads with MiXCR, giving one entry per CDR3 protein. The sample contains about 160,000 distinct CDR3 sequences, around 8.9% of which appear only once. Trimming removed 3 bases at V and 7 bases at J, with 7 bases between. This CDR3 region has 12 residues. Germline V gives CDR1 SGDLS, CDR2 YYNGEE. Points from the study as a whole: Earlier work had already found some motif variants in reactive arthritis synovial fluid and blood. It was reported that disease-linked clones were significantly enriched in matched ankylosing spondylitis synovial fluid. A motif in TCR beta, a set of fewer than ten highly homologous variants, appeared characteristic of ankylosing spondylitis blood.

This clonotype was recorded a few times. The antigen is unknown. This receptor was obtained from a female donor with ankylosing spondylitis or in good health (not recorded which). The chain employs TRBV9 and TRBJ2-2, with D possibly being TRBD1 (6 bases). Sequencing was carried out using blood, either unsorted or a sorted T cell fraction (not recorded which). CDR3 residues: CASSEGVGELFF. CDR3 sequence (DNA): TGTGCCAGCAGCGAGGGGGTCGGGGAGCTGTTTTTT.